This paragraph reports one T cell receptor beta chain. Antigen unknown. Other nucleotide sequences in the sample specify the same CDR3. The data were taken from a study of shared clonotypes between healthy human individuals. Study in general: Three men and two women, aged 18 to 49, were donors.

The naive CD8 fraction comprised CD45RO-negative cells positively selected for CCR7 and excluded terminally differentiated effector memory CD45RA+ cells. Study findings and constraints: For sorted subsets, rarefaction showed incomplete sequencing despite large depth. Clonotype sharing across donors was expected to vary with sequencing depth.

At deep level, the assay was performed. Libraries were prepared by immunoSEQ multiplex PCR; TCRdb keeps only in-frame clonotypes and omits some of them. The table has about 2.1 million clones, about 94% seen once. This CDR3 spans 14 amino acids. The trim removed 4 bases at V and 6 bases at J, leaving 3 bases unmatched. From germline, CDR1 is SEHNR and CDR2 FQNEAQ (reference sequence). The sequenced sample was naive CD8+ T cells from PBMCs. The chain has TRBV7-9 and TRBJ1-4, with TRBD1 identical over 9 bases. The sequence derives from a man younger than 35 in good health. Some clones in this sample may be carry-over from other donors' samples. CDR3 in amino acids: CASSSRQGDEKLFF. The CDR3 coding sequence is TGTGCCAGCAGCTCGCGACAGGGGGATGAAAAACTGTTTTTT.